One and the same sample provided the 19 T cell receptor beta chains below, sequenced in a study of T cell changes during pregnancy in multiple sclerosis. Some clones are missing from TCRdb's copy, which holds only in-frame ones; the method was immunoSEQ multiplex PCR. The sample lists tens of thousands of clones, around 94% occurring once. Here the sequenced sample was peripheral blood, taken in the third trimester of pregnancy. The origin of the receptors is a female donor with multiple sclerosis, enrolled in a pregnancy study.

V is TRBV5-4 and J is TRBJ2-3, with 15 bases identical to TRBD2. The CDR3 sequence is 16 residues long. Germline V gives CDR1 SGHNT, CDR2 YYREEE (reference sequence). The J segment lost 3 bases and the V segment lost 3 bases, leaving 2 bases of the junction unmatched. Here the CDR3 DNA reads TGTGCCAGCAGCTCCGGGACTAGCGGGAGGACAGATACGCAGTATTTT. It specifies CASSSGTSGRTDTQYF.

The chain couples TRBV28 to TRBJ1-4, with D perhaps TRBD1 (5 bases). The CDR3 totals 14 residues. V was clipped by 8 bases and J by 0 bases, with 10 bases between them. Per germline, CDR1 MDHEN and CDR2 SYDVKM. The DNA for the CDR3 is TGTGCCAGCGGGGGGACTGCAACTAATGAAAAACTGTTTTTT. It encodes CASGGTATNEKLFF.

This chain connects TRBV9 to TRBJ1-2; 7 nucleotides agree with TRBD1. The CDR3 extends over 13 amino acids. V shed 3 bases and J 5 bases; nucleotides not matched to a gene: 4. Germline assignment: CDR1 SGDLS and CDR2 YYNGEE. CDR3 loop: CASSATGNYGYTF. For the CDR3, the DNA is TGTGCCAGCAGCGCGACAGGGAATTATGGCTACACCTTC.

V gene TRBV5-5 combines with J gene TRBJ2-1; 9 nucleotides line up with TRBD2. The ends lost 0 bases at V and 3 bases at J; junction bases unmatched: 10. The CDR3 has 18 residues. Per the germline V gene, CDR1 is SGHKS and CDR2 is YYEKEE (reference sequence). CDR3 sequence reads: CASSLVDSGSVLYNEQFF. In DNA, the CDR3 is TGTGCCAGCAGCTTGGTCGATAGCGGGAGCGTGCTCTACAATGAGCAGTTCTTC.

The chain has TRBV25-1 and TRBJ2-1, with 9 bases identical to TRBD1. This CDR3 is built from 14 residues. Germline values: CDR1 MGHDK, CDR2 SYGVNS. The junction had 4 bases not matched to a gene; V was cut back by 4 bases and J by 6 bases. Here the CDR3 DNA reads TGTGCCAGCAGTGGGCGACAGGGGGGCAATGAGCAGTTCTTC. Its protein product is CASSGRQGGNEQFF. Full variable domain (remainder filled in from reference TRBV25-1 and TRBJ2-1): EADIYQTPRYLVIGTGKKITLECSQTMGHDKMYWYQQDPGMELHLIHYSYGVNSTEKGDLSSESTVSRIRTEHFPLTLESARPSHTSQYLCASSGRQGGNEQFFGPGTRLTVL.

V is TRBV11-2 and J is TRBJ2-7; 8 nucleotides agree with TRBD1. There are 15 residues in the CDR3. J was trimmed by 3 bases and V by 5 bases; bases with no gene match: 9. The V gene's germline CDR1 is SGHAT and CDR2 FQNNGV. The CDR3 DNA sequence: TGTGCCAGCAGCCGAATGGGACAGGTATTCTACGAGCAGTACTTC. This translates into CASSRMGQVFYEQYF.

This clone was recorded once. The J gene is TRBJ2-1, the V gene TRBV19, with D tentatively TRBD1 (5 bases). V was trimmed by 2 bases and J by 1 base, leaving 15 bases between them. Germline CDR1 and CDR2: LNHDA and SQIVND (reference sequence). This CDR3 contains 17 residues. CDR3 loop: CASSIKGPLLSYNEQFF. The DNA for the CDR3 is TGTGCCAGTAGTATAAAGGGGCCGCTACTATCCTACAATGAGCAGTTCTTC.

This rearrangement joins TRBV5-5 to TRBJ2-2; TRBD2 agrees at 7 bases. J lost 2 bases, V lost 1 base, and 8 bases had no gene match. Germline V CDR1 and CDR2: SGHKS, YYEKEE (reference sequence). The CDR3 consists of 17 residues. The CDR3 DNA is TGTGCCAGCAGCTTGTGGCCCACTAGCGAAAACACCGGGGAGCTGTTTTTT. Protein: CASSLWPTSENTGELFF.

V and J are TRBV28 and TRBJ2-4; TRBD1 aligns across 7 bases. The CDR3 runs to 14 residues. The germline CDR1 and CDR2 sequences are MDHEN and SYDVKM. The ends lost 6 bases at V and 6 bases at J; junction bases unmatched: 8. For the CDR3, the DNA is TGTGCCAGCAGACGAGACAGGGACGGAAACATTCAGTACTTC. This encodes CASRRDRDGNIQYF.

The gene calls are TRBV6-1 and TRBJ2-5; 8 bases match TRBD2. Germline trimming cut 3 bases from V and 4 bases from J; bases unmatched to any gene: 7. CDR1 and CDR2 (germline): MNHNS, SASEGT. The CDR3 has 15 amino acids. The DNA of the CDR3 is TGTGCCAGCAGTGATCGGGGGGGCTTTGGAGAGACCCAGTACTTC. This sequence encodes CASSDRGGFGETQYF.

The CDR3 protein is CASSQLAGGPSSSTDTQYF. For the CDR3, the DNA is TGTGCCAGCAGCCAACTAGCGGGAGGGCCATCGAGTAGCACAGATACGCAGTATTTT. This chain connects TRBV4-2 to TRBJ2-3; 12 bases align to TRBD2. J gave up 0 bases and V 2 bases, and 9 bases lay outside the gene matches. Germline-derived CDR1 and CDR2 are LGHNA and YNFKEQ. The CDR3 has 19 amino acids.

Note on this clone: In the same sample, other DNA sequences code for this CDR3. V gene TRBV19 combines with J gene TRBJ1-5, with 11 bases aligning to TRBD1. CDR3 length equals 15 residues. V lost 5 bases and J lost 4; bases outside the gene matches: 4. Looked up from germline, CDR1 is LNHDA and CDR2 is SQIVND (reference sequence). CDR3 residues: CASSYGQGANQPQHF. The CDR3 DNA reads TGTGCCAGTAGTTATGGACAGGGGGCAAATCAGCCCCAGCATTTT.

The rearrangement joins TRBV4-2 to TRBJ1-2, with 8 bases identical to TRBD1. This CDR3 comprises 15 residues. With 1 base clipped from V and 5 bases from J, the junction kept 6 bases outside the gene matches. The germline V gene has CDR1 LGHNA and CDR2 YNFKEQ. The DNA of the CDR3 is TGTGCCAGCAGCCAAGGTCTTACAGGGGGATATGGCTACACCTTC. Protein product: CASSQGLTGGYGYTF.

The rearrangement uses TRBV1 and TRBJ1-1; TRBD1, the table's D call, was not compared with the DNA. TRBV1 is noted as a pseudogene. This CDR3 spans 17 amino acids. As DNA, the CDR3 is TGCACCAGCAGCCAAGGGAAATACACAGGGGAGAACACTGAAGCTTTCTTT. Translation gives CTSSQGKYTGENTEAFF.

The genes are TRBV5-1 and TRBJ2-3; D gene ambiguous. Germline V gene lookup returns CDR1 SGHRS and CDR2 YFSETQ. The CDR3 extends over 11 amino acids. V was cut by 4 bases and J by 4 bases, with 4 bases left in between. CDR3 nucleotides: TGCGCCAGCAGCCTAGCAGATACGCAGTATTTT. It codes for CASSLADTQYF.

The chain combines TRBV28 with TRBJ1-4; 8 positions match TRBD1. CDR3 length: 13 amino acids. V shed 10 bases and J 8 bases; nucleotides not matched to a gene: 9. Germline V lookup: CDR1 MDHEN, CDR2 SYDVKM. The CDR3 region is CATPDRGQEKLFF. The CDR3 bases are TGTGCCACCCCAGACAGGGGACAAGAAAAACTGTTTTTT.

V and J are TRBV29-1 and TRBJ2-7, with 7 bases aligning to TRBD2. CDR3 length: 12 residues. Germline-derived CDR1 and CDR2 are SQVTM and ANQGSEA. With V trimmed by 6 bases and J by 4 bases, 6 bases remained unmatched. The CDR3 spells CSVTPGGYEQYF. CDR3 coding DNA: TGCAGCGTCACCCCGGGGGGTTACGAGCAGTACTTC.

This clone appeared once. This chain connects TRBV6-4 to TRBJ2-5; 14 bases align to TRBD2. V was clipped by 6 bases and J by 5 bases; unmatched bases: 14. The germline gives CDR1 MRHNA, CDR2 SNTAGT. The CDR3 loop spans 18 amino acids. The CDR3 loop reads CASRPGLAGGRGVETQYF. CDR3 coding DNA: TGTGCCAGCAGACCCGGACTAGCGGGAGGCCGAGGGGTGGAGACCCAGTACTTC.

The CDR3 bases are TGTGCCACCTGGACAGGGGGCTCCTACAATGAGCAGTTCTTC. It yields the protein CATWTGGSYNEQFF. The chain couples TRBV15 to TRBJ2-1, with TRBD1 matching 10 bases. Germline trimming cut 8 bases from V and 0 bases from J; bases unmatched to any gene: 1. Germline CDR1 is LNHNV and CDR2 is YYDKDF (reference sequence). The CDR3 loop spans 14 amino acids. The full variable domain, completed using reference TRBV15 and TRBJ2-1, is DAMVIQNPRYQVTQFGKPVTLSCSQTLNHNVMYWYQQKSSQAPKLLFHYYDKDFNNEADTPDNFQSRRPNTSFCFLDIRSPGLGDTAMYLCATWTGGSYNEQFFGPGTRLTVL.